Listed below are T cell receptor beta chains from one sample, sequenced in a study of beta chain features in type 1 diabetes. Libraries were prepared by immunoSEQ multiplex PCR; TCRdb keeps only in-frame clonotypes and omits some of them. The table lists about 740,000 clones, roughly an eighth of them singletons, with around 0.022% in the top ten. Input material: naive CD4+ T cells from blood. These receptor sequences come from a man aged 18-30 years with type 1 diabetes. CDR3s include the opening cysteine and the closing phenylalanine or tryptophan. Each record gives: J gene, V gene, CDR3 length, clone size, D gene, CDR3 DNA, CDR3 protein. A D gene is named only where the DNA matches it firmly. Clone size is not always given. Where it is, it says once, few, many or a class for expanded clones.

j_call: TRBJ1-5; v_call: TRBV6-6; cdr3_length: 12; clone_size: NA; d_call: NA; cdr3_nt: TGTGCCTGCCACGGGGGCAATCAGCCCCAGCATTTT; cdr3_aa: CACHGGNQPQHF
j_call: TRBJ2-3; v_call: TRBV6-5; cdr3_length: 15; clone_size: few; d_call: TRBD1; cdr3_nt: TGTGCCAGCGGGCCGGACAGGGCGAGAGGGGATACGCAGTATTTT; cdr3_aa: CASGPDRARGDTQYF
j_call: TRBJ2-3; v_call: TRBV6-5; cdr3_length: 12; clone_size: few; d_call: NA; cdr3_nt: TGTGCCAGCACCTCGAGGTTAGATACGCAGTATTTT; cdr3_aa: CASTSRLDTQYF
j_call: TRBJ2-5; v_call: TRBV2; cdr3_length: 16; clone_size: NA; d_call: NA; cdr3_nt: TGTGCCAGCAAGGTGATAGGGAAAGGGTCGTCGGAGACCCAGTACTTC; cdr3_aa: CASKVIGKGSSETQYF
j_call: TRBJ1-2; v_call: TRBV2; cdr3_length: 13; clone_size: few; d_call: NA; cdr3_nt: TGTGCCAGCAAAAGGGCAGGGAACTATGGCTACACCTTC; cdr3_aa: CASKRAGNYGYTF
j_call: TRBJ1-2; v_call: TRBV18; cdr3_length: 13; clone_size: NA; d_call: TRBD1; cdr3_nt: TGTGCCAGCTCAGGGGGACAGGGGAATGGCTACACCTTC; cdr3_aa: CASSGGQGNGYTF
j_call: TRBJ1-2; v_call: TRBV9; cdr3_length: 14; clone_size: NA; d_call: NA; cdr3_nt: TGTGCCAGCAGCGTAGAAGAGGTGGGCTATGGCTACACCTTC; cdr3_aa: CASSVEEVGYGYTF
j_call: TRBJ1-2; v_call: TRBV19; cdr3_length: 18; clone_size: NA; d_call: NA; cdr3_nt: TGTGCCAGTAGTCTCAGCGGGGGCCTGGGGATACCCCCGCATGGCTACACCTTC; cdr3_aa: CASSLSGGLGIPPHGYTF
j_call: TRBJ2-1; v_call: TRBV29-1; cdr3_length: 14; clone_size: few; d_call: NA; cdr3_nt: TGCAGCTCCTTGAAGGGGGTATCCTACAATGAGCAGTTCTTC; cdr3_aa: CSSLKGVSYNEQFF
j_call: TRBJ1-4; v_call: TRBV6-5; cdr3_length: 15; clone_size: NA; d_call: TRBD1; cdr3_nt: TGTGCCAGCACCCTCCTCGAACAGGGGAATGAAAAACTGTTTTTT; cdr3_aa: CASTLLEQGNEKLFF
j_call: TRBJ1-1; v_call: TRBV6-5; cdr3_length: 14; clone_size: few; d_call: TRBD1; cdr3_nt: TGTGCCAGCATTAAAGGGACAGGGACCACTGAAGCTTTCTTT; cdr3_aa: CASIKGTGTTEAFF
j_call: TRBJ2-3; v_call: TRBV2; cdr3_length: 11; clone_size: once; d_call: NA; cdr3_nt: TGTGCCGGAAGCGGCACAGATACGCAGTATTTT; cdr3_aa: CAGSGTDTQYF
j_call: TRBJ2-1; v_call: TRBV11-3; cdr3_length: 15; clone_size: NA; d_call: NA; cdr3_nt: TGTGCCAGCAGCTCGGGACCGTTACAGGTCAATGAGCAGTTCTTC; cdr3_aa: CASSSGPLQVNEQFF
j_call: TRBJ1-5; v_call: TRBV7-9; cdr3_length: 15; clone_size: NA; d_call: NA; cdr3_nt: TGTGCCAGCAGTTTAGCGTTGGGGCCGGATCAGCCCCAGCATTTT; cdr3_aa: CASSLALGPDQPQHF
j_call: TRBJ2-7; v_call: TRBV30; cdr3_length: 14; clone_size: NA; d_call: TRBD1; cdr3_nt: TGTGCCTGGATCGGGACAGGGGGTCTCTACGAGCAGTACTTC; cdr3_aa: CAWIGTGGLYEQYF
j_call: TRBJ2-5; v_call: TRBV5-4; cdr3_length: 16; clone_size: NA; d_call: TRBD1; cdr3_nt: TGTGCCAGCAGCCTCCCTCGGACAGGGCTGGGAGAGACCCAGTACTTC; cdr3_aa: CASSLPRTGLGETQYF
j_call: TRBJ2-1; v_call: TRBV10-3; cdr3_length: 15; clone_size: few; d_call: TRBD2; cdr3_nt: TGTGCCATCAGTGGACTAGCGGGCCTTTACAATGAGCAGTTCTTC; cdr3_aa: CAISGLAGLYNEQFF
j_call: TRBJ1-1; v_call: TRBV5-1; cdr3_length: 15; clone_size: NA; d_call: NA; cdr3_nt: TGCGCCAGCAGCTCCCTACGGACAGCGAGTACTGAAGCTTTCTTT; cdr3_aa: CASSSLRTASTEAFF
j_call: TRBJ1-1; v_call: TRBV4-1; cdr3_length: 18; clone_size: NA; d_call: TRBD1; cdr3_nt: TGCGCCAGCAGCCAAGATGGAGGGACAGGTCGAGTGGGCACTGAAGCTTTCTTT; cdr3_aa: CASSQDGGTGRVGTEAFF
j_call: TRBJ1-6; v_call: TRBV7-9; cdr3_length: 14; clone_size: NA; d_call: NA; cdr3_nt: TGTGCCAGCAGCCGGACTGGGGATAATTCACCCCTCCACTTT; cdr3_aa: CASSRTGDNSPLHF
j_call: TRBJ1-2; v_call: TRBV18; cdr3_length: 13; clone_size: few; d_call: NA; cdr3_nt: TGTGCCAGCTCAAACGACAAGAACTATGGCTACACCTTC; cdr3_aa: CASSNDKNYGYTF
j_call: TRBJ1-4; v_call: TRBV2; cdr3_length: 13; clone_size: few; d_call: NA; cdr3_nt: TGTGCCAGCAAGGCAGCCCTTAATGAAAAACTGTTTTTT; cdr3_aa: CASKAALNEKLFF
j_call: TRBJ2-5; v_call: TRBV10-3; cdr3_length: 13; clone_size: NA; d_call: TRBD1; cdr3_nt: TGTGCCATCAGAGGACAGGGAGAAGAGACCCAGTACTTC; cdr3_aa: CAIRGQGEETQYF
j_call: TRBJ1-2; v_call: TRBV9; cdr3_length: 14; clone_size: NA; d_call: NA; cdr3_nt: TGTGCCAGCAGTTTCACGACTGAAAAGGGGGGCTACACCTTC; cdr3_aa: CASSFTTEKGGYTF
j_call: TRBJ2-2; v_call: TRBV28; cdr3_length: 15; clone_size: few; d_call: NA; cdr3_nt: TGTGCCAGCAGCCCGGGGGCTACTGTTGGCGGGGAGCTGTTTTTT; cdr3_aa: CASSPGATVGGELFF
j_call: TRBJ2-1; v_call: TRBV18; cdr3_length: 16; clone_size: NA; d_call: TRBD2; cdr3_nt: TGTGCCAGCTCCCCTCGACTAGCGGCGACCTACAATGAGCAGTTCTTC; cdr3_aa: CASSPRLAATYNEQFF
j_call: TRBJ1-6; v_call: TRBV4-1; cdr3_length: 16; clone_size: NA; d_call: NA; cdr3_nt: TGCGCCAGCAGCCAAGACGCTGCGGACATTCTTTCACCCCTCCACTTT; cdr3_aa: CASSQDAADILSPLHF
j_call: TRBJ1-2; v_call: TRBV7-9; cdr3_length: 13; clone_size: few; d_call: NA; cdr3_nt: TGTGCCAGCAGCGTTGGGGCCGGACCGGGCTACACCTTC; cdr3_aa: CASSVGAGPGYTF
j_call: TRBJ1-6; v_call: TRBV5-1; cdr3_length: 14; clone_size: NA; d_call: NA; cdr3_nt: TGCGCCAGCAGCTTGGGGACAGAGAATTCACCCCTCCACTTT; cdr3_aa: CASSLGTENSPLHF
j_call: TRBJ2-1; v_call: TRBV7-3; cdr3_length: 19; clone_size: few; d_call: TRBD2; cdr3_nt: TGTGCCAGCAGCCCCCGCGGACTAGCGGGGGGCCGCTCCTACAATGAGCAGTTCTTC; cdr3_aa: CASSPRGLAGGRSYNEQFF
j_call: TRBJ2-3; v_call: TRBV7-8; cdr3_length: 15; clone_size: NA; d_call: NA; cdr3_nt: TGTGCCAGCAGCCTTCAGGGGGGGAGCACAGATACGCAGTATTTT; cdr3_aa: CASSLQGGSTDTQYF
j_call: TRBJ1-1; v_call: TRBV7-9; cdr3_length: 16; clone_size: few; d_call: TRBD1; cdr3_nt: TGTGCCAGCAGCCCCGGGACAGGGAACATGAACACTGAAGCTTTCTTT; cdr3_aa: CASSPGTGNMNTEAFF
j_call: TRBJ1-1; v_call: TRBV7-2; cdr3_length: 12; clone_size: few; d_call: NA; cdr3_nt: TGTGCCAGCAGCCCGGGGGGCCGGATGGTAGGCTTT; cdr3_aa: CASSPGGRMVGF
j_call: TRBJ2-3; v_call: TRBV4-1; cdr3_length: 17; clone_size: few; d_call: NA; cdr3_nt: TGCGCCAGCAGCCGTCCGGGGCAGCCTTCAAGCACAGATACGCAGTATTTT; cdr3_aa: CASSRPGQPSSTDTQYF
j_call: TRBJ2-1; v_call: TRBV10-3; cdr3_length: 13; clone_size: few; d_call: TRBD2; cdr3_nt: TGTGCCATCAGTGCGGGGGGGGCAAATGAGCAGTTCTTC; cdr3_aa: CAISAGGANEQFF